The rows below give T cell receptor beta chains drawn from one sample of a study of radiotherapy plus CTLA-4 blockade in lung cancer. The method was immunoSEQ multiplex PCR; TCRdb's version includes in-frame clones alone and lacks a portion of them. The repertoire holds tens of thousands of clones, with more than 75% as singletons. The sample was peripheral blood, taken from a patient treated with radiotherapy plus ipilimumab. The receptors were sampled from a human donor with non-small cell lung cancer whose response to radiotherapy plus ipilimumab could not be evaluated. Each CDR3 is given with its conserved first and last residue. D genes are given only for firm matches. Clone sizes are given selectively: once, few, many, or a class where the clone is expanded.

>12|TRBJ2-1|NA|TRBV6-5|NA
CASRYPAGEQFF
TGTGCCAGCAGGTACCCAGCGGGTGAGCAGTTCTTC
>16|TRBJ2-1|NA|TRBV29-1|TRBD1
CSVYRTGRRANNEQFF
TGCAGCGTCTACAGGACAGGACGTCGAGCGAACAATGAGCAGTTCTTC
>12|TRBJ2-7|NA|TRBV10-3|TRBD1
CAIRSQGNEQYF
TGTGCCATCAGGTCACAGGGGAACGAGCAGTACTTC
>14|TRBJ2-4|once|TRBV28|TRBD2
CASSFTGGGDIQYF
TGTGCCAGCAGTTTTACGGGGGGAGGGGACATTCAGTACTTC
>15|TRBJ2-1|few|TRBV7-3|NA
CASSSRKGDHNEQFF
TGTGCCAGCAGCTCGCGCAAGGGAGATCACAATGAGCAGTTCTTC
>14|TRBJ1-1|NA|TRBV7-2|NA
CASSLSPRDTEAFF
TGTGCCAGCAGCCTATCCCCGAGGGACACTGAAGCTTTCTTT
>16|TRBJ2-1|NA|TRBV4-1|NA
CASSQERGTSYNEQFF
TGCGCCAGCAGCCAAGAACGGGGGACCTCCTACAATGAGCAGTTCTTC
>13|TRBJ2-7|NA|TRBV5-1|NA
CASSLGRGGEQYF
TGCGCCAGCAGCTTGGGCAGGGGCGGCGAGCAGTACTTC
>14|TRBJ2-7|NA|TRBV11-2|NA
CASSAHRFSYEQYF
TGTGCCAGCAGCGCCCACAGGTTTTCCTACGAGCAGTACTTC
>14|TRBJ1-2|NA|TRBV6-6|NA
CASGRGAPNYGYTF
TGTGCCAGCGGCAGGGGCGCCCCAAACTATGGCTACACCTTC
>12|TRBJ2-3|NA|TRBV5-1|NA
CASSDGLLTQYF
TGCGCCAGCAGCGACGGACTGTTGACGCAGTATTTT
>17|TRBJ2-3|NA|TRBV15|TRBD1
CATSRGYQGARTDTQYF
TGTGCCACCAGCAGAGGCTACCAGGGGGCGAGAACAGATACGCAGTATTTT
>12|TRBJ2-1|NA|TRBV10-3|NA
CAISDSYNEQFF
TGTGCCATCAGTGACAGTTACAATGAGCAGTTCTTC
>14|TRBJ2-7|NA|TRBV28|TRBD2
CASSLGLGKGEQYF
TGTGCCAGCAGTTTGGGACTAGGGAAAGGCGAGCAGTACTTC
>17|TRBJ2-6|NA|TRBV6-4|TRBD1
CASSPGQGSSGANVLTF
TGTGCCAGCAGCCCGGGACAGGGGAGCTCTGGGGCCAACGTCCTGACTTTC
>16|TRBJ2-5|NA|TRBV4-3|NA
CASSQDGGALQETQYF
TGCGCCAGCAGCCAAGATGGGGGGGCTCTACAAGAGACCCAGTACTTC
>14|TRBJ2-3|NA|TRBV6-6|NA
CASSYSGLTDTQYF
TGTGCCAGCAGTTACTCAGGACTTACAGATACGCAGTATTTT
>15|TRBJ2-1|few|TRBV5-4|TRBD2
CASSPTSGSYNEQFF
TGTGCCAGCAGCCCCACTAGCGGGAGCTACAATGAGCAGTTCTTC
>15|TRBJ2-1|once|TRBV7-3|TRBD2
CASSLLAGGSGEQFF
TGTGCCAGCAGCTTACTAGCGGGGGGTTCCGGTGAGCAGTTCTTC
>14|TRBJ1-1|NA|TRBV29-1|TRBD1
CSVVGTGGSTEAFF
TGCAGCGTTGTGGGGACAGGGGGTTCCACTGAAGCTTTCTTT
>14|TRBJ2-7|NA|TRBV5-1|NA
CASSLAGVSYEQYF
TGCGCCAGCAGCTTGGCGGGGGTGAGTTACGAGCAGTACTTC
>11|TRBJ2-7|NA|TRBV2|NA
CASSLLNEQYF
TGTGCCAGCAGTTTGCTTAACGAGCAGTACTTC
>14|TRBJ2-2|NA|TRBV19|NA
CASRRYPNTGELFF
TGTGCCAGTCGCAGGTACCCGAACACCGGGGAGCTGTTTTTT
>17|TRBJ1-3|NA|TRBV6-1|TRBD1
CASSEASTGWRGNTIYF
TGTGCCAGCAGTGAAGCCTCGACAGGGTGGCGTGGAAACACCATATATTTT
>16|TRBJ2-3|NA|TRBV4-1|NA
CASSLSGGAITDTQYF
TGCGCCAGCAGCCTCAGCGGAGGGGCGATAACAGATACGCAGTATTTT
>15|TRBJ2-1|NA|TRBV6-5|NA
CASSYSVVSANEQFF
TGTGCCAGCAGTTACTCGGTCGTTAGCGCCAATGAGCAGTTCTTC
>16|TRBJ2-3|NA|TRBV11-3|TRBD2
CASSPGLAPSTDTQYF
TGTGCCAGCAGCCCCGGACTAGCGCCTAGCACAGATACGCAGTATTTT
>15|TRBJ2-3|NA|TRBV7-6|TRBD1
CASSPQGDLTDTQYF
TGTGCCAGCAGCCCCCAGGGGGATCTGACAGATACGCAGTATTTT
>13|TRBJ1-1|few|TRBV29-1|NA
CSVRREGVTEAFF
TGCAGCGTTCGCCGGGAGGGGGTGACTGAAGCTTTCTTT
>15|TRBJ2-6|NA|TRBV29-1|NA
CSAKGGGTGANVLTF
TGCAGCGCCAAGGGGGGAGGGACTGGGGCCAACGTCCTGACTTTC
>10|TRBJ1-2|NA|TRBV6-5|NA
CASFRYGYTF
TGTGCCAGTTTTCGTTATGGCTACACCTTC
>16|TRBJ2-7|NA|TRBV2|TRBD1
CASSSGPGTGSYEQYF
TGTGCCAGCAGTTCTGGCCCCGGGACAGGGAGCTACGAGCAGTACTTC
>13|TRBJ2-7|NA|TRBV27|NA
CASSYGGAYEQYF
TGTGCCAGCAGTTACGGAGGGGCCTACGAGCAGTACTTC
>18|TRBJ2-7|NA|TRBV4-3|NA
CASSQERVDFSAGYEQYF
TGCGCCAGCAGCCAAGAAAGGGTGGACTTTTCCGCGGGCTACGAGCAGTACTTC
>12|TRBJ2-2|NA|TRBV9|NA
CASSVWGVELFF
TGTGCCAGCAGCGTTTGGGGGGTGGAGCTGTTTTTT
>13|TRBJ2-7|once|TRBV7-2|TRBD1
CASSSHRGNEQYF
TGTGCCAGCAGCTCCCACAGGGGGAACGAGCAGTACTTC
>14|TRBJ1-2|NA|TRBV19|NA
CARETRGRSYGYTF
TGTGCCAGAGAGACCAGGGGCAGGAGCTATGGCTACACCTTC
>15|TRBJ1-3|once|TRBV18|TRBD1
CASSPGQGAGNTIYF
TGTGCCAGCTCACCAGGACAGGGTGCTGGAAACACCATATATTTT
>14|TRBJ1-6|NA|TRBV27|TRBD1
CASRMGQGGSPLHF
TGTGCCAGCAGGATGGGACAGGGAGGATCACCCCTCCACTTT
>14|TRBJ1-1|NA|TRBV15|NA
CATSSWQSNTEAFF
TGTGCCACCAGCAGTTGGCAGTCCAACACTGAAGCTTTCTTT